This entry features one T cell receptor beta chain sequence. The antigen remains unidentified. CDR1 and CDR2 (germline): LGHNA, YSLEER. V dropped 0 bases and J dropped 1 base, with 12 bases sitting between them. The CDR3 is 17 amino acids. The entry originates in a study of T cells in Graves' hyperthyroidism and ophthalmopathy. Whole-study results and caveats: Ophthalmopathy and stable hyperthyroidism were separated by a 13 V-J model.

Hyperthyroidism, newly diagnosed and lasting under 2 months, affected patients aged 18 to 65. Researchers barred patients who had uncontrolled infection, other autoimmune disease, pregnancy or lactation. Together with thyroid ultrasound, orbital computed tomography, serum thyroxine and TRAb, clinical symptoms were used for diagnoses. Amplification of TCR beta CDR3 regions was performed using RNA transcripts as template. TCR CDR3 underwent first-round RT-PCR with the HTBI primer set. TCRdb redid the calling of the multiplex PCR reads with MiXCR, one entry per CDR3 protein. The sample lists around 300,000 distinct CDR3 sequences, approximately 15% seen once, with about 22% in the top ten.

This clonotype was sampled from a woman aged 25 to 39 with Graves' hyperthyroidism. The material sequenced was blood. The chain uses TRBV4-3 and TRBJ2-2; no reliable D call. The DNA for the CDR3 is TGCGCCAGCAGCCAAGAAGTCTCGCCGGAGAACACCGGGGAGCTGTTTTTT. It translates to CASSQEVSPENTGELFF.